These T cell receptor beta chains were read from a single sample in a study of graft-versus-host responses after intestinal transplantation. Assay: immunoSEQ multiplex PCR; the TCRdb copy retains only in-frame clones and omits some. The sample has a few thousand clones, roughly a third seen once; the top ten hold roughly a third. Material: alloreactive CD8+ T cells from a mixed lymphocyte reaction culture, obtained before transplantation. The receptors derive from a human patient who was an organ donor for intestinal transplantation. Both conserved end residues are part of each CDR3. The order of the fields is D gene, J gene, clone size, V gene, CDR3 protein, CDR3 DNA. The D gene is left open where the match is weak. Size values are once, few and many counts, or a class for expanded clones, and some rows have none.

.	TRBJ1-1	.	TRBV7-9	CASSSFGGYTEAFF	TGTGCCAGCAGCTCCTTCGGGGGTTACACTGAAGCTTTCTTT
.	TRBJ1-6	.	TRBV27	CASSSSGFNSPLHF	TGTGCCAGCAGTTCCTCAGGGTTTAATTCACCCCTCCACTTT
TRBD2	TRBJ2-2	.	TRBV7-9	CASSPPLRTRTRSGELFF	TGTGCCAGCAGCCCCCCTTTGAGGACTAGGACCCGGTCGGGGGAGCTGTTTTTT
TRBD1	TRBJ2-5	.	TRBV7-9	CAGSFGTGVQETQYF	TGTGCCGGCAGCTTCGGGACAGGGGTCCAAGAGACCCAGTACTTC
TRBD1	TRBJ2-1	few	TRBV28	CASSLDSRGQGDEQFF	TGTGCCAGCAGTCTCGACTCGAGGGGGCAGGGTGATGAGCAGTTCTTC
TRBD1	TRBJ1-5	large	TRBV7-2	CASSLEGEQGMVMHQPQHF	TGTGCCAGCAGCTTAGAAGGGGAACAGGGGATGGTAATGCATCAGCCCCAGCATTTT
.	TRBJ2-3	few	TRBV9	CASSGNREYSTDTQYF	TGTGCCAGCAGTGGAAATAGGGAATATAGCACAGATACGCAGTATTTT
TRBD1	TRBJ2-6	.	TRBV4-1	CASSQGTTGQAHF	TGCGCCAGCAGCCAAGGGACCACGGGACAGGCGCACTTC
.	TRBJ1-1	few	TRBV7-3	CASSQGYSTEAFF	TGTGCCAGCTCTCAGGGGTATAGCACTGAAGCTTTCTTT
.	TRBJ1-2	once	TRBV11-2	CASSLPDTYGYTF	TGTGCCAGCAGCTTACCCGATACCTATGGCTACACCTTC
.	TRBJ1-2	.	TRBV6-1	CASSKEAGMHYGYTF	TGTGCCAGCTCTAAGGAGGCGGGGATGCACTATGGCTACACCTTC
.	TRBJ2-7	.	TRBV4-2	CASSRGVEGSYEQYF	TGTGCCAGCAGCCGTGGAGTAGAGGGGAGCTACGAGCAGTACTTC
.	TRBJ2-3	.	TRBV27	CASSLLDGTDTQYF	TGTGCCAGCAGTCTGTTGGACGGCACAGATACGCAGTATTTT
.	TRBJ1-2	large	TRBV4-1	CASSQGSARLYTF	TGCGCCAGCAGCCAAGGGTCGGCCCGGCTTTACACCTTC
.	TRBJ1-5	.	TRBV9	CASSEGSGAHQPQHF	TGTGCCAGCAGCGAGGGGTCAGGGGCCCATCAGCCCCAGCATTTT
TRBD1	TRBJ1-1	few	TRBV4-1	CASSSSQGGDTEAFF	TGCGCCAGCAGTTCATCCCAGGGGGGGGACACTGAAGCTTTCTTT
.	TRBJ2-2	.	TRBV5-4	CASSFGSGELFF	TGTGCCAGCAGCTTTGGATCCGGGGAGCTGTTTTTT
.	TRBJ2-3	.	TRBV7-9	CASSLVDTQYF	TGTGCCAGCAGCTTGGTGGATACGCAGTATTTT
TRBD1	TRBJ2-1	.	TRBV27	CASIKQGAGMLDEQFF	TGTGCCAGCATCAAACAGGGGGCAGGCATGTTGGATGAGCAGTTCTTC
TRBD2	TRBJ2-7	.	TRBV14	CASRSSGGLSYEQYF	TGTGCCAGCAGGAGTAGCGGGGGCCTCTCCTACGAGCAGTACTTC
.	TRBJ1-1	large	TRBV7-6	CATSVGGVNTEAFF	TGTGCCACCTCAGTTGGGGGTGTTAACACTGAAGCTTTCTTT
.	TRBJ2-2	.	TRBV27	CACRLGGGNGELFF	TGTGCCTGTCGTTTGGGGGGCGGAAACGGGGAGCTGTTTTTT
.	TRBJ1-4	few	TRBV19	CASSITPEKLFF	TGTGCCAGTAGTATAACCCCTGAAAAACTGTTTTTT
.	TRBJ2-7	few	TRBV9	CASSVDARAYEQYF	TGTGCCAGCAGCGTAGATGCCCGGGCCTACGAGCAGTACTTC
.	TRBJ1-5	few	TRBV28	CASSPRGSYQPQHF	TGTGCCAGCAGTCCCCGAGGGAGTTATCAGCCCCAGCATTTT
.	TRBJ1-5	.	TRBV27	CASSLGSNQPQHF	TGTGCCAGCAGTTTGGGGAGCAATCAGCCCCAGCATTTT
TRBD1	TRBJ1-1	.	TRBV4-1	CASSPRPPTGTAMNTEAFF	TGCGCCAGCAGCCCTCGCCCCCCAACCGGGACAGCGATGAACACTGAAGCTTTCTTT
TRBD1	TRBJ1-3	.	TRBV18	CASSPTPGTGLSGNTIYF	TGTGCCAGCTCACCAACCCCAGGGACAGGCCTCTCTGGAAACACCATATATTTT
TRBD1	TRBJ2-7	medium-sized	TRBV5-6	CASSQEQRQGSSYEQYF	TGTGCCAGCAGCCAAGAGCAACGACAGGGATCCTCCTACGAGCAGTACTTC
.	TRBJ1-2	large	TRBV4-1	CASSPLTASNYGYTF	TGCGCCAGCAGCCCCCTCACCGCCTCTAACTATGGCTACACCTTC
TRBD1	TRBJ2-7	.	TRBV28	CASSLTGDEQYF	TGTGCCAGCAGTCTAACAGGGGACGAGCAGTACTTC
TRBD2	TRBJ2-2	.	TRBV6-5	CASSPGEGTGELFF	TGTGCCAGCAGCCCCGGGGAGGGCACCGGGGAGCTGTTTTTT
.	TRBJ2-3	large	TRBV7-3	CASSTNTDTQYF	TGTGCCAGCAGCACCAACACAGATACGCAGTATTTT
.	TRBJ1-2	.	TRBV5-1	CASSQDAYGYTF	TGCGCCAGCAGCCAGGACGCCTATGGCTACACCTTC
.	TRBJ2-3	.	TRBV20-1	CSATATDTQYF	TGCAGTGCTACGGCGACAGATACGCAGTATTTT
TRBD1	TRBJ2-7	.	TRBV4-1	CASSQTDRGYEQYF	TGCGCCAGCAGCCAAACAGACAGGGGCTACGAGCAGTACTTC
TRBD2	TRBJ2-7	hyperexpanded	TRBV7-9	CASSFVGLAEQYF	TGTGCCAGCAGCTTCGTGGGACTAGCTGAGCAGTACTTC
.	TRBJ2-7	few	TRBV11-3	CASSLGSSYEQYF	TGTGCCAGCAGCTTGGGCAGCTCCTACGAGCAGTACTTC
TRBD2	TRBJ2-3	.	TRBV30	CATTAGGQRDTQYF	TGTGCCACTACAGCGGGGGGGCAACGCGATACGCAGTATTTT
.	TRBJ2-7	.	TRBV11-2	CASSLAVGDYEQYF	TGTGCCAGCAGCTTAGCCGTGGGGGACTACGAGCAGTACTTC
.	TRBJ2-7	large	TRBV19	CASSIDPWGSYEQYF	TGTGCCAGTAGTATAGATCCGTGGGGCTCCTACGAGCAGTACTTC
.	TRBJ1-2	few	TRBV7-2	CASSPAPPGEGYTF	TGTGCCAGCAGCCCCGCTCCCCCAGGGGAAGGCTACACCTTC
TRBD1	TRBJ1-4	.	TRBV27	CASSSGQGGKLFF	TGTGCCAGCAGTTCCGGACAGGGAGGTAAACTGTTTTTT
.	TRBJ2-7	.	TRBV10-3	CAIRAQGPSYEQYF	TGTGCCATCAGAGCCCAGGGGCCCTCCTACGAGCAGTACTTC
.	TRBJ2-2	few	TRBV5-6	CASSLVGLSTGELFF	TGTGCCAGCAGCTTGGTGGGGCTAAGCACCGGGGAGCTGTTTTTT
.	TRBJ2-7	.	TRBV6-6	CASSYVTGSEQYF	TGTGCCAGCAGTTATGTCACCGGATCCGAGCAGTACTTC
TRBD1	TRBJ1-5	few	TRBV28	CASLRGNQPQHF	TGTGCCAGCCTCAGGGGGAATCAGCCCCAGCATTTT
.	TRBJ1-4	medium-sized	TRBV25-1	CASREGPGEKLFF	TGTGCCAGCAGGGAGGGACCAGGTGAAAAACTGTTTTTT
.	TRBJ1-1	.	TRBV5-1	CASSLTGNTEAFF	TGCGCCAGCAGCTTGACTGGGAACACTGAAGCTTTCTTT
TRBD1	TRBJ1-1	few	TRBV6-9	CASSSTGGTEAFF	TGTGCCAGCAGTTCAACAGGGGGAACTGAAGCTTTCTTT
.	TRBJ1-1	medium-sized	TRBV5-4	CASSSGPGNTEAFF	TGTGCCAGCAGCAGCGGCCCGGGGAACACTGAAGCTTTCTTT
.	TRBJ1-5	.	TRBV18	CASSPGEGYQPQHF	TGTGCCAGCTCACCGGGCGAAGGGTACCAGCCCCAGCATTTT
.	TRBJ2-3	.	TRBV28	CASQALVTDTQYF	TGTGCCAGCCAGGCGCTAGTCACAGATACGCAGTATTTT
.	TRBJ1-6	few	TRBV4-1	CASSLRRENSPLHF	TGCGCCAGCAGCCTAAGACGGGAAAATTCACCCCTCCACTTT
.	TRBJ2-3	few	TRBV11-3	CASSSGGFGPGGDTQYF	TGTGCCAGCAGCTCCGGGGGCTTTGGGCCAGGGGGAGATACGCAGTATTTT
.	TRBJ1-4	few	TRBV19	CASSITGSRNEKLFF	TGTGCCAGTAGTATAACGGGCAGCAGAAATGAAAAACTGTTTTTT
.	TRBJ1-1	few	TRBV6-1	CASSERVGTEAFF	TGTGCCAGCAGTGAGAGGGTTGGAACTGAAGCTTTCTTT
.	TRBJ2-7	.	TRBV30	CVWRLSSYEQYF	TGCGTCTGGAGGCTTTCCTCCTACGAGCAGTACTTC
.	TRBJ2-7	large	TRBV28	CASSLGGLYEQYF	TGTGCCAGCAGTTTGGGGGGCCTATACGAGCAGTACTTC
.	TRBJ1-5	.	TRBV28	CASSIPTDSNQPQHF	TGTGCCAGCAGTATCCCGACAGACAGCAATCAGCCCCAGCATTTT